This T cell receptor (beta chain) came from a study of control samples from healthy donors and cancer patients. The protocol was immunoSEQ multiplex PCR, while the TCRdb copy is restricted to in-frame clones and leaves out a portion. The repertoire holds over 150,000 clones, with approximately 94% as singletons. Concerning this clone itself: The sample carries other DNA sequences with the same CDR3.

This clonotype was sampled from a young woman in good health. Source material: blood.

CDR3 in DNA: TGTGCCAGCAGTTTAGGCAGAAACTATGGCTACACCTTC. This translates into CASSLGRNYGYTF. The chain employs TRBV12-3 or TRBV12-4 and TRBJ1-2, with D uncertain. V was clipped by 1 base and J by 2 bases, with 5 bases between them. The CDR3 consists of 13 residues.